The sequence of this TCR beta chain was determined in a study of T cells in localized non-small cell lung cancer. Study outcomes and limitations: Clonality of T cells reached its maximum in uninvolved adjacent lung, surpassing tumor. The tumor had only one region sequenced, so heterogeneity remains possible. Of the top 100 tumor clones, median around 50 were in adjacent lung, 25 to 35 among its top 100.

The CDR3 is made up of 17 amino acids. Germline lookup yields CDR1 LGHNT and CDR2 FRNRAP. Trimming removed 2 bases from V and 4 bases from J; junction bases left unmatched: 10. Clones were sequenced by immunoSEQ multiplex PCR, and TCRdb holds only the in-frame ones, with some missing. The data hold under 20,000 clones, with 75% to 90% observed a single time. With regard to this clone: Its antigen is unidentified.

The sequence was obtained from a man aged 35-69 years with stage I lung adenocarcinoma. The sample here was peripheral blood, taken before any cancer treatment. The chain has TRBV12-5 and TRBJ2-1; 8 nucleotides align to TRBD1. The CDR3 DNA sequence: TGTGCTAGTGGTTTGACAACAGGGACAGGCGAGTACAATGAGCAGTTCTTC. Translated, it gives CASGLTTGTGEYNEQFF.